These 9 T cell receptor beta chains were sequenced from one sample in a study of T-cell reconstitution after alpha-beta-depleted transplantation in children. Researchers prepared the TCRbeta library using unique molecular identifiers, the study reports. From the PCR reads, TCRdb called clonotypes with MiXCR, one entry per CDR3 protein. The data hold about 980,000 distinct CDR3 sequences, with about 29% observed a single time. This specimen was PBMCs, mostly from graft donor cells, taken 360 days after TCRalphabeta/CD19-depleted stem cell transplant. All receptors derive from a boy under three years old who had a stem cell transplant for SCID, so the T cells may come from the graft donor.

This clonotype was counted a few times. CDR3: CASSLAGSGGNNEQFF. The CDR3 DNA follows: TGTGCCAGCAGTTTAGCGGGGTCGGGGGGGAACAATGAGCAGTTCTTC. This rearrangement joins TRBV12-3 or TRBV12-4 to TRBJ2-1; 8 bases are a match to TRBD2. V lost 0 bases and J lost 5; bases outside the gene matches: 6. The CDR3 spans 16 residues.

The chain recombines TRBV7-3 with TRBJ2-7; TRBD2 agrees at 9 bases. V dropped 5 bases and J dropped 0; count of bases not matched to a gene: 17. CDR1 and CDR2 from the germline V gene are SGHTA and FQGTGA. The CDR3 covers 19 residues. The CDR3 region is CASSLGPGLAPDLSYEQYF. The CDR3 bases are TGTGCCAGCAGCCTGGGACCGGGACTAGCACCAGATCTCTCCTACGAGCAGTACTTC.

This clonotype was seen more than once but under ten times. The chain is built from TRBV10-3 and TRBJ2-5; 7 nucleotides match TRBD1. V was clipped by 6 bases and J by 3 bases; unmatched bases: 10. The germline V gene has CDR1 ENHRY and CDR2 SYGVKD. The CDR3 is 15 residues long. The CDR3 here is CAISSRYGTEETQYF. CDR3 coding DNA: TGTGCCATCAGCTCAAGGTACGGGACAGAAGAGACCCAGTACTTC.

This clonotype turned up a few times. V and J are TRBV5-1 and TRBJ2-1; 7 bases are a match to TRBD2. Looked up from germline, CDR1 is SGHRS and CDR2 is YFSETQ. Trimming at V came to 3 bases and at J to 0 bases, leaving 12 bases not matched to a gene. The CDR3 is made up of 18 amino acids. CDR3 DNA sequence: TGCGCCAGCAGCTCCCTCGGCTCGGGCGGGAGCTCCTACAATGAGCAGTTCTTC. It is translated as CASSSLGSGGSSYNEQFF.

In this sample, this clonotype turned up a few times. The J gene is TRBJ2-7, the V gene TRBV18; no clear D gene. V was trimmed by 5 bases and J by 4 bases, leaving 15 bases between them. The CDR3 length is 14 residues. Germline loops: CDR1 KGHSH, CDR2 LQKENI. The CDR3 here is CASSTRAGPYEQYF. CDR3 nucleotides: TGTGCCAGCTCAACCCGGGCAGGCCCATACGAGCAGTACTTC. Full variable domain (missing parts from reference TRBV18 and TRBJ2-7): NAGVMQNPRHLVRRRGQEARLRCSPMKGHSHVYWYRQLPEEGLKFMVYLQKENIIDESGMPKERFSAEFPKEGPSILRIQQVVRGDSAAYFCASSTRAGPYEQYFGPGTRLTVT.

The V call is TRBV29-1, the J call TRBJ2-2, with D possibly called TRBD1 or TRBD2 (5 bases each). The CDR3 consists of 14 residues. The ends were cut back, 1 base at V and 5 bases at J, with 11 bases in the middle. CDR1 and CDR2 from the germline V gene are SQVTM and ANQGSEA. CDR3 DNA sequence: TGCAGCGTTGAAGGGGGGTTTAGTACCGGGGAGCTGTTTTTT. It is translated as CSVEGGFSTGELFF.

The chain is built from TRBV6-1 and TRBJ1-2, with a tentative D call TRBD1 (5 bases). The CDR3 sequence is 13 residues long. CDR1 is MNHNS and CDR2 is SASEGT in the germline V gene. V dropped 6 bases and J dropped 4 bases, with 12 bases sitting between them. The CDR3 DNA follows: TGTGCCAGCAGCCGGGGGGACGTCTATGGCTACACCTTC. Translating it yields CASSRGDVYGYTF.

J is TRBJ2-3 and V is TRBV9; TRBD2 matches 9 bases. The length of the CDR3 is 17 residues. Losses at the gene ends were 3 bases for V and 2 bases for J; bases not matched to a gene: 10. Germline V lookup: CDR1 SGDLS, CDR2 YYNGEE. CDR3 sequence: CASSDESLAGFTDTQYF. Here the CDR3 DNA reads TGTGCCAGCAGCGATGAATCACTAGCGGGCTTCACAGATACGCAGTATTTT. The full variable domain, with the rest looked up from reference TRBV9 and TRBJ2-3, is DSGVTQTPKHLITATGQRVTLRCSPRSGDLSVYWYQQSLDQGLQFLIQYYNGEERAKGNILERFSAQQFPDLHSELNLSSLELGDSALYFCASSDESLAGFTDTQYFGPGTRLTVL.

J is TRBJ1-1 and V is TRBV7-2, with D unclear. Germline V gene data show CDR1 as SGHTA and CDR2 as FQGNSA. This CDR3 has 16 amino acids. The V end was cut by 1 base, the J end by 1 base, with 13 bases between. The CDR3 here is CASSLEFGRSNTEAFF. The CDR3 nucleotides are TGTGCCAGCAGCTTAGAATTTGGCAGATCGAACACTGAAGCTTTCTTT.